This record covers a single T cell receptor beta chain. The entry originates in a study of blood T cell repertoires in COVID-19. Study-level background: COVID-19 samples from acute and convalescent phases originated in the United States, Italy and Spain.

Participants were aged 18 to 89 years from about two dozen US areas. For recovered donors of Cohort 3, there were two negative PCRs, clearance, or symptom resolution. V dropped 3 bases and J dropped 5; count of bases not matched to a gene: 7. Germline values: CDR1 GTSNPN, CDR2 SVGIG (reference sequence). This CDR3 is built from 15 residues. Authors' data handling: Estimation of nucleated cell counts was performed using reference gene primer amplification. Measured with immunoSEQ multiplex PCR; TCRdb has only the in-frame clones, and not every one. V and J calls and clone size are given by that table; D and trimming were obtained from the DNA. Of 280,000 or so clones in the sample, around nine tenths were seen once.

This chain links TRBV30 with TRBJ2-2, with TRBD2 matching over 9 bases. The TCR sequence derives from a woman in her thirties or forties who had recovered from COVID-19. The specimen sequenced was PBMCs or T cells enriched from blood (not recorded which). CDR3 sequence reads: CAWRKGLAVTGELFF. The CDR3 DNA is TGTGCCTGGAGAAAGGGACTAGCTGTTACCGGGGAGCTGTTTTTT.